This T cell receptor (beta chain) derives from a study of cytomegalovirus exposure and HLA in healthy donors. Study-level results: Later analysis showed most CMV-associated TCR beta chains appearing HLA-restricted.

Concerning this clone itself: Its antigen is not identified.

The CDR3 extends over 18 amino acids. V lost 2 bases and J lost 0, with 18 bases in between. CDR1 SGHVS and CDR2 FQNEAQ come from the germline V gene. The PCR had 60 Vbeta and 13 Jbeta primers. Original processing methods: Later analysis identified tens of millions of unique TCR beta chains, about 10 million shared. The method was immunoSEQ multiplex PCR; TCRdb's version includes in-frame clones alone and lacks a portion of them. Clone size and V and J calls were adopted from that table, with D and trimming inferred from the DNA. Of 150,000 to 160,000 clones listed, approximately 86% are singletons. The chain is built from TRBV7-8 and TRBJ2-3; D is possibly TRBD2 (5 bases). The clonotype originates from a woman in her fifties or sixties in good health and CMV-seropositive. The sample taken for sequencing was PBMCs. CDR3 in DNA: TGTGCCAGCAGCTTATTGAGCCTAGCACAGACTAGCACAGATACGCAGTATTTT. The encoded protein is CASSLLSLAQTSTDTQYF.